Listed below are T cell receptor beta chains from one sample, sequenced in a study of T cells and Merkel cell carcinoma outcomes. The protocol was immunoSEQ multiplex PCR, while the TCRdb copy is restricted to in-frame clones and leaves out a portion. The sample consists of several thousand clones, approximately 92% of them appearing once. The sample comprised tumor tissue from Merkel cell carcinoma. The receptors originated from a human donor with Merkel cell carcinoma. Each CDR3 is given with its conserved first and last residue. D genes are given only for firm matches. Not all rows give a size; the values are once, few, many and, for expanded clones, a class.

clone size: NA; V gene: TRBV4-3; D gene: NA; J gene: TRBJ2-7; CDR3 DNA: TGCGCCAGCAGCCAAGAGAGCCGGGACTACGAGCAGTACTTC; CDR3 protein: CASSQESRDYEQYF
clone size: once; V gene: TRBV10-3; D gene: NA; J gene: TRBJ1-4; CDR3 DNA: TGTGCCATCAATGGGATTGAAAAACTGTTTTTT; CDR3 protein: CAINGIEKLFF
clone size: NA; V gene: TRBV19; D gene: NA; J gene: TRBJ1-5; CDR3 DNA: TGTGCCAGTAGTATAGATCGAGCGGGGGCGAGCAATCAGCCCCAGCATTTT; CDR3 protein: CASSIDRAGASNQPQHF
clone size: NA; V gene: TRBV13; D gene: TRBD2; J gene: TRBJ2-7; CDR3 DNA: TGTGCCAGCAGTCGTCTAGCGGAATCCTACGAGCAGTACTTC; CDR3 protein: CASSRLAESYEQYF
clone size: NA; V gene: TRBV11-2; D gene: NA; J gene: TRBJ1-2; CDR3 DNA: TGTGCCAGCAGCTTAGAATTCAGAATCTATGGCTACACCTTC; CDR3 protein: CASSLEFRIYGYTF
clone size: NA; V gene: TRBV14; D gene: NA; J gene: TRBJ1-3; CDR3 DNA: TGTGCCAGCAGCCGCGGCTGGAGGGGAAACACCATATATTTT; CDR3 protein: CASSRGWRGNTIYF
clone size: NA; V gene: TRBV11-1; D gene: NA; J gene: TRBJ2-6; CDR3 DNA: TGTGCCAGCAGCGGAGGGGATGGGGCCAACGTCCTGACTTTC; CDR3 protein: CASSGGDGANVLTF
clone size: NA; V gene: TRBV10-2; D gene: NA; J gene: TRBJ2-7; CDR3 DNA: TGCGCCTCCGCAGGGTTGGACTACGAGCAGTACTTC; CDR3 protein: CASAGLDYEQYF
clone size: few; V gene: TRBV7-8; D gene: TRBD1; J gene: TRBJ2-5; CDR3 DNA: TGTGCCAGCAGCAGTGATCAGGGGGTCTGGGAGACCCAGTACTTC; CDR3 protein: CASSSDQGVWETQYF
clone size: NA; V gene: TRBV5-4; D gene: TRBD1; J gene: TRBJ1-2; CDR3 DNA: TGTGCCAGCAGCGTGAACAGGGGCCGCCTTATTAACTATGGCTACACCTTC; CDR3 protein: CASSVNRGRLINYGYTF
clone size: NA; V gene: TRBV18; D gene: NA; J gene: TRBJ2-2; CDR3 DNA: TGTGCCAGCTCACGGCTACAAGCGAACACCGGGGAGCTGTTTTTT; CDR3 protein: CASSRLQANTGELFF
clone size: NA; V gene: TRBV7-6; D gene: TRBD2; J gene: TRBJ2-5; CDR3 DNA: TGTGCCAGCAGCTTAGGAGGGCTAGCGGGAGCCTGGTACCAAGAGACCCAGTACTTC; CDR3 protein: CASSLGGLAGAWYQETQYF
clone size: NA; V gene: TRBV27; D gene: NA; J gene: TRBJ2-2; CDR3 DNA: TGTGCCAGCGCCGGGGGTGCCGGGGAGCTGTTTTTT; CDR3 protein: CASAGGAGELFF
clone size: once; V gene: TRBV5-1; D gene: NA; J gene: TRBJ2-3; CDR3 DNA: TGCGCCAGCAGCTTGGCCCGGGAACCTAGCACAGATACGCAGTATTTT; CDR3 protein: CASSLAREPSTDTQYF
clone size: NA; V gene: TRBV6-6; D gene: TRBD1; J gene: TRBJ2-4; CDR3 DNA: TGTGCCAGCACCGGACAGGGCGAAAACATTCAGTACTTC; CDR3 protein: CASTGQGENIQYF
clone size: NA; V gene: TRBV10-1; D gene: NA; J gene: TRBJ1-1; CDR3 DNA: TGCGCCAGCAGTGGGACACTGGGGGACACTGAAGCTTTCTTT; CDR3 protein: CASSGTLGDTEAFF
clone size: NA; V gene: TRBV9; D gene: TRBD2; J gene: TRBJ2-2; CDR3 DNA: TGTGCCAGCAGCACGGGACTAGCGGGGGCCACGAACACCGGGGAGCTGTTTTTT; CDR3 protein: CASSTGLAGATNTGELFF
clone size: NA; V gene: TRBV6-6; D gene: NA; J gene: TRBJ2-1; CDR3 DNA: TGTGCCAGCGGAGCCCAGATCAATGAGCAGTTCTTC; CDR3 protein: CASGAQINEQFF
clone size: NA; V gene: TRBV7-2; D gene: NA; J gene: TRBJ1-1; CDR3 DNA: TGTGCCAGCAGCTGGAGGGGGGAGAACACTGAAGCTTTCTTT; CDR3 protein: CASSWRGENTEAFF
clone size: NA; V gene: TRBV9; D gene: TRBD2; J gene: TRBJ2-7; CDR3 DNA: TGTGCCAGCAGCCCCTCAATCGGGGGGTTTAGCTCCTACGAGCAGTACTTC; CDR3 protein: CASSPSIGGFSSYEQYF
clone size: once; V gene: TRBV29-1; D gene: NA; J gene: TRBJ2-7; CDR3 DNA: TGCAGCGTGACCCCTCGAGGGGACGAGCAGTACTTC; CDR3 protein: CSVTPRGDEQYF
clone size: NA; V gene: TRBV7-2; D gene: NA; J gene: TRBJ2-2; CDR3 DNA: TGTGCCAGCAGCTACGGCGCGAGGACCGGGGAGCTGTTTTTT; CDR3 protein: CASSYGARTGELFF
clone size: NA; V gene: TRBV21-1; D gene: NA; J gene: TRBJ1-2; CDR3 DNA: TGTGCCAGCAGAAAAGGGTGGAAGGGGGATTTACACTATGGCTACACCTTC; CDR3 protein: CASRKGWKGDLHYGYTF
clone size: NA; V gene: TRBV7-2; D gene: NA; J gene: TRBJ1-6; CDR3 DNA: TGTGCCAGCAGCTTAGGCCCCGCAGGTCGTCCACCCCTCCACTTT; CDR3 protein: CASSLGPAGRPPLHF
clone size: NA; V gene: TRBV5-6; D gene: NA; J gene: TRBJ1-2; CDR3 DNA: TGTGCCAGCAGCTCCGGCTACACCTTC; CDR3 protein: CASSSGYTF
clone size: NA; V gene: TRBV18; D gene: TRBD1; J gene: TRBJ2-1; CDR3 DNA: TGTGCCAGCTCACCCAAGGGGGACAGTATCCTCAATGAGCAGTTCTTC; CDR3 protein: CASSPKGDSILNEQFF
clone size: NA; V gene: TRBV5-4; D gene: NA; J gene: TRBJ2-1; CDR3 DNA: TGTGCCAGCAGCACCAACAATGAGCAGTTCTTC; CDR3 protein: CASSTNNEQFF
clone size: NA; V gene: TRBV6-1; D gene: NA; J gene: TRBJ1-4; CDR3 DNA: TGTGCCAGCGAACGTTTAAGCATGGGTGAAAAACTGTTTTTT; CDR3 protein: CASERLSMGEKLFF
clone size: NA; V gene: TRBV2; D gene: NA; J gene: TRBJ1-1; CDR3 DNA: TGTGCCAGCAGAGGGAACACTGAAGCTTTCTTT; CDR3 protein: CASRGNTEAFF
clone size: NA; V gene: TRBV19; D gene: NA; J gene: TRBJ2-2; CDR3 DNA: TGTGCCAGTAGTATGGCTAGGGGCAGGACCGGGGAGCTGTTTTTT; CDR3 protein: CASSMARGRTGELFF
clone size: NA; V gene: TRBV5-1; D gene: TRBD1; J gene: TRBJ2-7; CDR3 DNA: TGCGCCAGCAGCTTGGGGGGGACAGGGTACTACGAGCAGTACTTC; CDR3 protein: CASSLGGTGYYEQYF
clone size: NA; V gene: TRBV11-2; D gene: NA; J gene: TRBJ2-1; CDR3 DNA: TGTGCCAGCAGCGGACGAGCCGTTGAGGGAGTTGAGCAGTTCTTC; CDR3 protein: CASSGRAVEGVEQFF
clone size: once; V gene: TRBV4-1; D gene: TRBD1; J gene: TRBJ1-2; CDR3 DNA: TGCGCCAGCAGCCTCGACAGGGATAATCACTATGGCTACACCTTC; CDR3 protein: CASSLDRDNHYGYTF
clone size: NA; V gene: TRBV7-2; D gene: NA; J gene: TRBJ2-7; CDR3 DNA: TGTGCCAGCAGCTGGGCGGGAACCTCCTACGAGCAGTACTTC; CDR3 protein: CASSWAGTSYEQYF
clone size: NA; V gene: TRBV10-3; D gene: TRBD1; J gene: TRBJ2-2; CDR3 DNA: TGTGCCATCAGTTCCCCGAGGACAGGGGGCTACACCGGGGAGCTGTTTTTT; CDR3 protein: CAISSPRTGGYTGELFF
clone size: NA; V gene: TRBV4-1; D gene: NA; J gene: TRBJ2-1; CDR3 DNA: TGCGCCAGCAGCCAAGCGTCTGGACGAGCTCACAATGAGCAGTTCTTC; CDR3 protein: CASSQASGRAHNEQFF
clone size: NA; V gene: TRBV29-1; D gene: TRBD1; J gene: TRBJ2-1; CDR3 DNA: TGCAGCCTAGGGACAGGGATGAATGAGCAGTTCTTC; CDR3 protein: CSLGTGMNEQFF
clone size: NA; V gene: TRBV6-6; D gene: NA; J gene: TRBJ1-1; CDR3 DNA: TGTGCCAGCAGTTACCCCGGGGGGGTGGCTGAAGCTTTCTTT; CDR3 protein: CASSYPGGVAEAFF
clone size: NA; V gene: TRBV6-5; D gene: NA; J gene: TRBJ2-1; CDR3 DNA: TGTGCCAGCAGTTACAGGGACAATGAGCAGTTCTTC; CDR3 protein: CASSYRDNEQFF
clone size: once; V gene: TRBV7-9; D gene: TRBD2; J gene: TRBJ2-1; CDR3 DNA: TGTGCCAGCAGCTTAGTGGTGGGAGGGGTTAATGAGCAGTTCTTC; CDR3 protein: CASSLVVGGVNEQFF
clone size: NA; V gene: TRBV6-5; D gene: NA; J gene: TRBJ2-1; CDR3 DNA: TGTGCCAGCAGTTACTACTCCGGATCTTCCCGAAATGAGCAGTTCTTC; CDR3 protein: CASSYYSGSSRNEQFF
clone size: few; V gene: TRBV11-2; D gene: NA; J gene: TRBJ2-1; CDR3 DNA: TGTGCCAGCAGCTTAGGGATGTGGGCAAGCTCCTACAATGAGCAGTTCTTC; CDR3 protein: CASSLGMWASSYNEQFF
clone size: NA; V gene: TRBV6-5; D gene: NA; J gene: TRBJ1-3; CDR3 DNA: TGTGCCAGCAGTTACACCACAGGGCCTGGAAACACCATATATTTT; CDR3 protein: CASSYTTGPGNTIYF
clone size: NA; V gene: TRBV29-1; D gene: NA; J gene: TRBJ1-1; CDR3 DNA: TGCAGCTCCGGGGAGGGAGACACTGAAGCTTTCTTT; CDR3 protein: CSSGEGDTEAFF
clone size: NA; V gene: TRBV27; D gene: TRBD1; J gene: TRBJ1-1; CDR3 DNA: TGTGCCAGCAGTTTGACAGGGGGGGGCACTGAAGCTTTCTTT; CDR3 protein: CASSLTGGGTEAFF
clone size: NA; V gene: TRBV6-6; D gene: NA; J gene: TRBJ1-2; CDR3 DNA: TGTGCCAGCACCCAAGGACAGCAGGGTAACTATGGCTACACCTTC; CDR3 protein: CASTQGQQGNYGYTF
clone size: NA; V gene: TRBV7-3; D gene: TRBD2; J gene: TRBJ2-1; CDR3 DNA: TGTGCCAGCAGCTTAGAACTAGCGGGAGTCAATGAGCAGTTCTTC; CDR3 protein: CASSLELAGVNEQFF
clone size: NA; V gene: TRBV7-9; D gene: NA; J gene: TRBJ2-3; CDR3 DNA: TGTGCCAGCAGCTTAGAGGCAGGGGCGCAGTATTTT; CDR3 protein: CASSLEAGAQYF
clone size: NA; V gene: TRBV5-6; D gene: TRBD1; J gene: TRBJ1-3; CDR3 DNA: TGTGCCAGCCACGGGACAGCTGGAAACACCATATATTTT; CDR3 protein: CASHGTAGNTIYF
clone size: NA; V gene: TRBV18; D gene: NA; J gene: TRBJ2-5; CDR3 DNA: TGTGCCAGCTCACCTAACACCCAAGAGACCCAGTACTTC; CDR3 protein: CASSPNTQETQYF
clone size: NA; V gene: TRBV7-9; D gene: TRBD2; J gene: TRBJ2-2; CDR3 DNA: TGTGCCAGCAGCTTTAGCGGGAGTCGGGGCGGGGAGCTGTTTTTT; CDR3 protein: CASSFSGSRGGELFF
clone size: NA; V gene: TRBV5-1; D gene: NA; J gene: TRBJ1-3; CDR3 DNA: TGCGCCAGCAGCTTGGAGGCCTCTGGAAACACCATATATTTT; CDR3 protein: CASSLEASGNTIYF
clone size: NA; V gene: TRBV29-1; D gene: NA; J gene: TRBJ2-7; CDR3 DNA: TGCAGCGTTGAAGTGGGGATGGAATGGGGAGAGCAGTACTTC; CDR3 protein: CSVEVGMEWGEQYF
clone size: NA; V gene: TRBV6-6; D gene: TRBD1; J gene: TRBJ2-7; CDR3 DNA: TGTGCCAGCCGTGAGCGGGAACAGGGGGCTTACGAGCAGTACTTC; CDR3 protein: CASREREQGAYEQYF